Detailed here is one T cell receptor beta chain. V trimming: 3 bases; J trimming: 8 bases; junction bases outside the gene matches: 7. The V gene's germline CDR1 is KGHSH and CDR2 LQKENI. The CDR3 is 14 amino acids. The PCR used 60 Vbeta and 13 Jbeta primers. The protocol was immunoSEQ multiplex PCR, while the TCRdb copy is restricted to in-frame clones and leaves out a portion. This table has about 120,000 clones, over 8% appearing once. These data belong to a study of cytomegalovirus exposure and HLA in healthy donors. Source material: PBMCs. The rearrangement uses TRBV18 and TRBJ2-1, with 7 bases lining up with TRBD1. The TCR comes from a man under 40 in good health and CMV-seronegative. This CDR3 reads CASSPQTGSDEQFF. For the CDR3, the DNA is TGTGCCAGCTCACCTCAGACAGGGAGCGATGAGCAGTTCTTC.